These 18 T cell receptor beta chains were all obtained from the same sample, sequenced in a study of naive and memory T cell subsets. The library had UMIs added by 3' ligation of an oligonucleotide to TCR cDNA. Ligated cDNA underwent four rounds of PCR with nested alpha and beta constant region primers and SP2. TCRdb called the 5' RACE reads again in MiXCR, with one record for every CDR3 protein. The sample contains more than 55,000 distinct CDR3 sequences, 7.6% of which appear only once. These receptors originate from a female donor in good health.

This clonotype was observed a few times. The chain links TRBV5-5 to TRBJ2-7, with 11 positions matching TRBD2. The trim removed 4 bases at V and 12 bases at J, leaving 9 bases unmatched. The CDR3 has 13 residues. Germline CDR1 reads SGHKS; CDR2 reads YYEKEE (reference sequence). CDR3 in DNA: TGTGCCAGCAGCGGTAGCGGGGGGGTTTTCCGGTACTTC. Amino acids: CASSGSGGVFRYF.

This clonotype was seen repeatedly, ten times or more. V and J are TRBV19 and TRBJ1-1; 10 bases match TRBD1. The ends lost 4 bases at V and 2 bases at J; junction bases unmatched: 7. The CDR3 has 16 residues. Germline-derived CDR1 and CDR2 are LNHDA and SQIVND (reference sequence). The CDR3 region has the DNA TGTGCCAGTAGTAGGTCCCGGGACAGGGGCAACACTGAAGCTTTCTTT. It yields the protein CASSRSRDRGNTEAFF.

The sample holds many counts of this clonotype. In nucleotides, the CDR3 is TGCAGTGCTACTCAGGCGCAGGGGCGCGAGCAGTACTTC. Its protein is CSATQAQGREQYF. This chain uses TRBV20-1 with TRBJ2-7; TRBD1 might be the D (6 bases). The V gene lost 4 bases and the J gene lost 6 bases, with 16 bases spanning the gap. CDR1 is DFQATT and CDR2 is SNEGSKA in the germline V gene (reference sequence). This CDR3 region has 13 residues.

This clonotype was counted at least ten times. This chain connects TRBV27 to TRBJ1-4; D is undetermined. V was clipped by 4 bases and J by 8 bases, with 11 bases between them. CDR1 MNHEY and CDR2 SMNVEV come from the germline V gene (reference sequence). The CDR3 totals 13 residues. Here the CDR3 DNA reads TGTGCCAGCAGTTGGACCACGAGAGAAAAACTGTTTTTT. It yields the protein CASSWTTREKLFF.

The chain employs TRBV14 and TRBJ2-5; no clear D. This CDR3 has 12 amino acids. Germline lookup yields CDR1 SGHDN and CDR2 FVKESK. Trimming removed 6 bases at V and 5 bases at J, with 10 bases between. The CDR3 coding sequence is TGTGCCAGCAGAGGGATGTCGGAGACCCAGTACTTC. Residues: CASRGMSETQYF.

The chain joins TRBV24-1 to TRBJ2-1; 7 nucleotides align to TRBD2. CDR1 KGHDR and CDR2 SFDVKD come from the germline V gene. This CDR3 spans 15 amino acids. Trimming at V came to 0 bases and at J to 7 bases, leaving 5 bases not matched to a gene. The CDR3 protein is CATSDLERGGNEQFF. The CDR3, as DNA: TGTGCCACCAGTGATTTGGAGCGGGGAGGGAATGAGCAGTTCTTC.

This clonotype was found many times. J is TRBJ2-1 and V is TRBV18, with a tentative D call TRBD1 (6 bases). Trimming shortened V by 3 bases and J by 6 bases, and 15 bases separated the two germline ends. There are 15 residues in the CDR3. Germline V gene sequence: CDR1 KGHSH, CDR2 LQKENI. The CDR3 loop is CASSPPGTGINEQFF. Written as DNA, the CDR3 is TGTGCCAGCTCACCGCCCGGCACAGGGATCAATGAGCAGTTCTTC.

This clonotype has only a few counts. The chain uses TRBV27 and TRBJ1-6; D uncertain. This CDR3 spans 16 amino acids. From germline, CDR1 is MNHEY and CDR2 SMNVEV (reference sequence). Trimming pared 3 bases from V and 0 bases from J, leaving 9 bases between. CDR3 nucleotide sequence: TGTGCCAGCAGTTTGACGGGGAGCTCCTATAATTCACCCCTCCACTTT. Protein product: CASSLTGSSYNSPLHF.

This clonotype showed up just a few times. The rearrangement links TRBV12-3 or TRBV12-4 to TRBJ2-3; 10 positions match TRBD2. The junction had 6 bases not matched to a gene; V was cut back by 5 bases and J by 1 base. This CDR3 region has 16 residues. The CDR3 here is CASSPVGTSGTDTQYF. DNA of the CDR3: TGTGCCAGCAGTCCGGTGGGGACTAGCGGCACAGATACGCAGTATTTT.

This clonotype was seen only a few times. The rearrangement links TRBV6-5 to TRBJ1-4; a weak D match, TRBD1 (6 bases). Trimming stripped 4 bases from V and 13 bases from J, with 19 bases between. The CDR3 is made up of 14 amino acids. Germline CDR1 MNHEY, CDR2 SVGAGI. The CDR3 bases are TGTGCCAGCAGTTTACAGGGAAACTATGATGGACTGTTTTTT. Its protein is CASSLQGNYDGLFF.

The rearrangement links TRBV3-1 to TRBJ2-2, with D unclear. Trimming pared 2 bases from V and 3 bases from J, leaving 10 bases between. This CDR3 region has 15 residues. Germline CDR1 is LGHDT and CDR2 is YNNKEL (reference sequence). The CDR3 reads CASSQSQPYTGELFF. CDR3 nucleotide sequence: TGTGCCAGCAGCCAAAGCCAGCCTTACACCGGGGAGCTGTTTTTT.

This clonotype came up a few times. The V gene is TRBV9, the J gene TRBJ1-1; D is ambiguous. Germline V gene sequence: CDR1 SGDLS, CDR2 YYNGEE. Trimming pared 5 bases from V and 0 bases from J, leaving 5 bases between. There are 12 residues in the CDR3. In DNA form, the CDR3 reads TGTGCCAGCAGAAGGGTGAACACTGAAGCTTTCTTT. Amino acids: CASRRVNTEAFF.

This clonotype was counted at least ten times. This sequence joins TRBV7-6 and TRBJ2-3; D unresolved. This CDR3 contains 12 residues. Trimming stripped 0 bases from V and 4 bases from J, with 2 bases between. Germline V CDR1 and CDR2: SGHVS, FNYEAQ. CDR3 sequence reads: CASSLAADTQYF. CDR3 sequence (DNA): TGTGCCAGCAGCTTAGCCGCAGATACGCAGTATTTT.

This clonotype has more than one count but fewer than ten. The genes are TRBV5-4 and TRBJ2-7; TRBD1 matches 8 bases. J gave up 5 bases and V 3 bases, and 10 bases lay outside the gene matches. This CDR3 is 15 amino acids long. Germline V gene data show CDR1 as SGHNT and CDR2 as YYREEE (reference sequence). The CDR3 here is CASSSRQSTGDEQYF. In DNA, the CDR3 is TGTGCCAGCAGCTCACGCCAATCGACAGGGGACGAGCAGTACTTC. The complete variable domain, with remaining parts taken from reference TRBV5-4 and TRBJ2-7, reads ETGVTQSPTHLIKTRGQQVTLRCSSQSGHNTVSWYQQALGQGPQFIFQYYREEENGRGNFPPRFSGLQFPNYSSELNVNALELDDSALYLCASSSRQSTGDEQYFGPGTRLTVT.

V usage is TRBV3-1 and J usage is TRBJ2-3; D is unresolved. V gave up 1 base and J gave up 6 bases, with 14 bases separating them. CDR3 size: 15 residues. CDR1 and CDR2 (germline): LGHDT, YNNKEL (reference sequence). The CDR3 DNA reads TGTGCCAGCAGCCAAGGTTTCCGCAGCTCCGATACGCAGTATTTT. Translating gives CASSQGFRSSDTQYF.

This clonotype was recorded at least ten times. The CDR3 nucleotides are TGTGCCAGCAGCTTAATGGGGACTGGCTATGGCTACACCTTC. Encoded protein: CASSLMGTGYGYTF. V usage is TRBV7-9 and J usage is TRBJ1-2; tentative D call: TRBD1 (5 bases). The germline V gene has CDR1 SEHNR and CDR2 FQNEAQ (reference sequence). The CDR3 is made up of 14 amino acids. V lost 2 bases, J lost 4 bases, and 11 bases lay in between.

This clonotype came up a few times. The chain couples TRBV9 to TRBJ1-6; 7 bases agree with TRBD1. Germline lookup yields CDR1 SGDLS and CDR2 YYNGEE. The V gene end was trimmed by 0 bases and the J gene end by 7 bases; junction bases not matched to a gene: 10. This CDR3 is 17 amino acids long. The CDR3 DNA sequence: TGTGCCAGCAGCGTAGAATGGGGACAGATCTACAATTCACCCCTCCACTTT. It specifies CASSVEWGQIYNSPLHF.

Concerning this clonotype: This may stem from a read error, because a much larger clone lies one nucleotide away. This sequence joins TRBV10-3 and TRBJ1-1; D uncertain. V shed 2 bases and J shed 1 base, with 8 bases lying between them. Germline V gene data show CDR1 as ENHRY and CDR2 as SYGVKD. This CDR3 has 14 amino acids. The CDR3 loop is CAISEDPGNTEAFF. CDR3 in DNA: TGTGCCATCAGTGAGGACCCAGGGAACACTGAAGCTTTCTTT.